The 26 T cell receptor beta chains reported below all come from one sample, sequenced in a study of blood T cell repertoires in COVID-19. Sequencing was performed with immunoSEQ multiplex PCR; in TCRdb, only in-frame clones are kept and a portion is missing. Among about 51,000 clones listed, about 86% were seen once. The material sequenced was peripheral blood. These receptors all come from a man of 80 years or more with active COVID-19.

This clone was observed a single time. V usage is TRBV7-8 and J usage is TRBJ1-5, with TRBD1 matching over 7 bases. The germline CDR1 and CDR2 sequences are SGHVS and FQNEAQ. The CDR3 is 14 residues long. V dropped 1 base and J dropped 4; count of bases not matched to a gene: 1. The CDR3 DNA reads TGTGCCAGCAGCTTAGGACAGGGAAATCAGCCCCAGCATTTT. Translated: CASSLGQGNQPQHF.

This clone appeared a single time. The CDR3 here is CASSSPSWGLMNTGELFF. In DNA, the CDR3 is TGTGCCAGCAGCTCGCCCAGTTGGGGCCTAATGAACACCGGGGAGCTGTTTTTT. The chain is built from TRBV7-9 and TRBJ2-2; D is possibly TRBD1 (5 bases). Germline assignment: CDR1 SEHNR and CDR2 FQNEAQ (reference sequence). The CDR3 sequence is 18 residues long. V lost 4 bases and J lost 1, with 19 bases in between.

J is TRBJ1-6 and V is TRBV7-2; no clear D. Germline V lookup: CDR1 SGHTA, CDR2 FQGNSA. CDR3 size: 14 residues. V was trimmed by 2 bases and J by 5 bases, leaving 7 bases between them. The CDR3 reads CASSLTQDNSPLHF. Here the CDR3 DNA reads TGTGCCAGCAGCTTAACCCAGGATAATTCACCCCTCCACTTT.

The V and J genes are TRBV11-2 and TRBJ2-1; tentative D call: TRBD1 (5 bases). CDR1 and CDR2 from the germline V gene are SGHAT and FQNNGV. Trimming took 4 bases from V and 6 from J, leaving 16 bases between them. This CDR3 contains 15 residues. The CDR3, as DNA: TGTGCCAGCAGCTCGCAGGGCATTCTTGGCAATGAGCAGTTCTTC. Translation gives CASSSQGILGNEQFF.

The rearrangement joins TRBV5-8 to TRBJ1-3; 12 bases fit TRBD1. The ends lost 6 bases at V and 3 bases at J; junction bases unmatched: 4. Germline V lookup: CDR1 SGHTS, CDR2 YDEGEE. There are 15 residues in the CDR3. The CDR3 reads CASTGQGAFGNTIYF. The CDR3 DNA follows: TGTGCCAGCACGGGACAGGGGGCATTTGGAAACACCATATATTTT.

V usage is TRBV6-2 or TRBV6-3 and J usage is TRBJ2-2; 11 nucleotides line up with TRBD2. CDR1 MNHEY and CDR2 SVGEGT come from the germline V gene. V lost 2 bases to trimming and J lost 6 bases; unmatched junction nucleotides: 8. The CDR3 contains 17 residues. The CDR3 sequence is CASSYRSGRAVAGELFF. CDR3 nucleotide sequence: TGTGCCAGCAGTTACCGTAGCGGGAGGGCCGTCGCCGGGGAGCTGTTTTTT.

In this sample, this clone turned up once. The V and J genes are TRBV10-2 and TRBJ2-4, with 12 bases identical to TRBD2. J was trimmed by 7 bases and V by 3 bases; bases with no gene match: 4. The CDR3 is made up of 15 amino acids. Germline V gene lookup returns CDR1 WSHSY and CDR2 SAAADI. The CDR3 coding sequence is TGCGCCAGCAGTGACTCCGGGACTAGCGGGAACATTCAGTACTTC. It translates to CASSDSGTSGNIQYF.

The chain is built from TRBV7-2 and TRBJ1-2; unclear D gene. CDR1 is SGHTA and CDR2 is FQGNSA in the germline V gene. This CDR3 is 13 amino acids long. Trimming took off 6 bases at V and 5 bases at J, with 13 bases between the two ends. The CDR3 is CASSLNPGYGYTF. The CDR3 DNA is TGTGCCAGCAGTCTCAACCCAGGTTATGGCTACACCTTC.

J is TRBJ1-1 and V is TRBV28; 7 nucleotides line up with TRBD1. The V gene's germline CDR1 is MDHEN and CDR2 SYDVKM. The CDR3 has 13 amino acids. The trim removed 4 bases at V and 4 bases at J, leaving 3 bases unmatched. CDR3: CASSYQGVTEAFF. Here the CDR3 DNA reads TGTGCCAGCAGTTACCAGGGGGTCACTGAAGCTTTCTTT.

In this sample, this clone turned up a few times. The V call is TRBV4-3, the J call TRBJ2-1; no clear D gene. V gave up 1 base and J gave up 7 bases, with 11 bases separating them. The CDR3 consists of 14 residues. The germline gives CDR1 LGHNA, CDR2 YSLEER. The CDR3 coding sequence is TGCGCCAGCAGCCAAGTCCGTGCCGCGAATGAGCAGTTCTTC. It translates to CASSQVRAANEQFF.

The CDR3 sequence: CASSPWTGGTGELFF. Written as DNA, the CDR3 is TGTGCCAGCAGTCCCTGGACAGGTGGCACCGGGGAGCTGTTTTTT. This chain uses TRBV6-6 with TRBJ2-2; TRBD1 agrees at 7 bases. CDR1 and CDR2 from the germline V gene are MNHNY and SVGAGI (reference sequence). This CDR3 contains 15 residues. V was clipped by 5 bases and J by 4 bases; unmatched bases: 7.

This clone was recorded only once. This chain connects TRBV6-5 to TRBJ2-1; 10 nucleotides agree with TRBD2. CDR1 is MNHEY, CDR2 SVGAGI, per germline. V trimming: 0 bases; J trimming: 6 bases; junction bases outside the gene matches: 5. This CDR3 is 16 amino acids long. The chain's CDR3 is CASSYSGAGGLNEQFF. The CDR3 DNA reads TGTGCCAGCAGTTACTCGGGAGCGGGAGGGCTCAATGAGCAGTTCTTC.

The chain recombines TRBV5-5 with TRBJ2-2, with 11 bases aligning to TRBD2. The CDR3 consists of 19 residues. The V segment lost 4 bases and the J segment 2 bases; nucleotides outside the gene matches: 13. Germline V gene lookup returns CDR1 SGHKS and CDR2 YYEKEE (reference sequence). As DNA, the CDR3 is TGTGCCAGCAGCCGCTCCGGGACTAGCGGCCTAACTAACACCGGGGAGCTGTTTTTT. Translating gives CASSRSGTSGLTNTGELFF.

The chain combines TRBV7-8 with TRBJ1-5; D is possibly TRBD1 (6 bases). V gave up 4 bases and J gave up 6 bases, with 10 bases separating them. Germline CDR1 and CDR2: SGHVS and FQNEAQ. The CDR3 sequence is 13 residues long. The CDR3 here is CASSSDRPQPQHF. The CDR3 DNA is TGTGCCAGCAGCTCTGACAGGCCTCAGCCCCAGCATTTT. Drawing the rest from reference TRBV7-8 and TRBJ1-5, the complete variable domain is GAGVSQSPRYKVAKRGQDVALRCDPISGHVSLFWYQQALGQGPEFLTYFQNEAQLDKSGLPSDRFFAERPEGSVSTLKIQRTQQEDSAVYLCASSSDRPQPQHFGDGTRLSIL.

The CDR3 region is CARSLQGGNEQFF. DNA of the CDR3: TGTGCCAGAAGCTTACAGGGGGGCAATGAGCAGTTCTTC. This chain uses TRBV5-3 with TRBJ2-1, with 8 bases matching TRBD1. TRBV5-3 is designated an ORF whose function remains uncertain. The length of the CDR3 is 13 residues. Trimming removed 2 bases from V and 6 bases from J; junction bases left unmatched: 1.

CDR3: CASSLDRFYGYTF. DNA of the CDR3: TGTGCCAGCAGCTTGGACAGATTTTATGGCTACACCTTC. The chain uses TRBV7-2 and TRBJ1-2; D might be TRBD1 (6 bases). Trimming removed 3 bases at V and 5 bases at J, with 10 bases between. Germline V gene data show CDR1 as SGHTA and CDR2 as FQGNSA. The CDR3 is 13 residues long.

This clone has only one observation. The V gene is TRBV6-2 or TRBV6-3, the J gene TRBJ2-5; D gene uncertain. V was clipped by 5 bases and J by 3 bases, with 22 bases between them. Germline loops: CDR1 MNHEY, CDR2 SVGEGT. The CDR3 covers 17 residues. CDR3 sequence (DNA): TGTGCCAGCAGTACTAAGACGGGTGGCGGAAAAGAAGAGACCCAGTACTTC. Residues: CASSTKTGGGKEETQYF.

The CDR3 DNA follows: TGTGCCAGCAGTTACTCCCGGGACAGAACCAATCAGCCCCAGCATTTT. Amino acids: CASSYSRDRTNQPQHF. J is TRBJ1-5 and V is TRBV6-6; 7 bases are a match to TRBD1. V lost 0 bases and J lost 3; bases outside the gene matches: 5. The germline V gene encodes CDR1 MNHNY and CDR2 SVGAGI (reference sequence). The CDR3 spans 16 residues.

The V gene is TRBV27, the J gene TRBJ1-4; a weak D match, TRBD1 (5 bases). CDR3 length: 13 residues. Trimming took 9 bases from V and 5 from J, leaving 13 bases between them. Per germline, CDR1 MNHEY and CDR2 SMNVEV (reference sequence). CDR3 bases: TGTGCCAGTCGGAGCAGGGAAAATGAAAAACTGTTTTTT. Protein: CASRSRENEKLFF.

The V gene is TRBV21-1, the J gene TRBJ2-2; the table's TRBD2 call for D was not verified on the DNA. TRBV21-1 is a pseudogene segment. The CDR3 sequence is 18 residues long. The CDR3 sequence is CASSSPGGLAVNTGELFF. The CDR3 DNA reads TGTGCCAGCAGCAGCCCAGGTGGACTAGCGGTGAACACCGGGGAGCTGTTTTTT.

This rearrangement joins TRBV25-1 to TRBJ1-2; TRBD1 aligns across 11 bases. This CDR3 comprises 17 residues. Trimming took 3 bases from V and 3 from J; bases not matched to a gene: 9. Germline CDR1 MGHDK, CDR2 SYGVNS. The CDR3, as DNA: TGTGCCAGCAGTGAGAGGACAGGGGGCAATCCCTACTATGGCTACACCTTC. It translates to CASSERTGGNPYYGYTF.

The V and J genes are TRBV2 and TRBJ2-7, with D perhaps TRBD1 (5 bases). V shed 4 bases and J shed 2 bases, with 9 bases lying between them. Germline CDR1 reads SNHLY; CDR2 reads FYNNEI. The CDR3 covers 13 residues. The CDR3 here is CASSAARAYEQYF. For the CDR3, the DNA is TGTGCCAGCAGTGCTGCCAGGGCCTACGAGCAGTACTTC.

V gene TRBV28 combines with J gene TRBJ2-7, with TRBD2 identical over 10 bases. Looked up from germline, CDR1 is MDHEN and CDR2 is SYDVKM. V was pared by 4 bases and J by 5 bases, with 8 bases of the junction left unmatched. CDR3 length: 15 residues. CDR3 in amino acids: CASSSPGTSVHEQYF. Written as DNA, the CDR3 is TGTGCCAGCAGTTCACCCGGGACTAGCGTTCACGAGCAGTACTTC.

The V call is TRBV24-1, the J call TRBJ2-2; D is unclear. Deletions cut 5 bases from V and 7 bases from J, with 10 bases between. Germline CDR1 KGHDR, CDR2 SFDVKD. The CDR3 loop spans 13 amino acids. The CDR3 spells CATSAGTGGELFF. The CDR3 DNA follows: TGTGCCACCAGTGCGGGTACGGGCGGGGAGCTGTTTTTT.

The V call is TRBV9, the J call TRBJ1-2; 10 bases match TRBD1. Germline V gene lookup returns CDR1 SGDLS and CDR2 YYNGEE. This CDR3 is built from 14 residues. The trim removed 5 bases at V and 8 bases at J, leaving 9 bases unmatched. CDR3 nucleotides: TGTGCCAGCAGTTCCACCGGGACAGGGGACGGCTACACCTTC. It translates to CASSSTGTGDGYTF.

CDR3 in DNA: TGTGCCAGCAGCTCCCGGGGGGGACAGGGGGCCCCAACGGGAACCCAGTACTTC. Protein sequence: CASSSRGGQGAPTGTQYF. This rearrangement joins TRBV5-6 to TRBJ2-5; TRBD1 aligns across 12 bases. Germline assignment: CDR1 SGHDT and CDR2 YYEEEE. The CDR3 runs to 18 residues. The ends lost 3 bases at V and 8 bases at J; junction bases unmatched: 17. Combining the CDR3 with reference TRBV5-6 and TRBJ2-5 gives the whole variable domain DAGVTQSPTHLIKTRGQQVTLRCSPKSGHDTVSWYQQALGQGPQFIFQYYEEEERQRGNFPDRFSGHQFPNYSSELNVNALLLGDSALYLCASSSRGGQGAPTGTQYFGPGTRLLVL.